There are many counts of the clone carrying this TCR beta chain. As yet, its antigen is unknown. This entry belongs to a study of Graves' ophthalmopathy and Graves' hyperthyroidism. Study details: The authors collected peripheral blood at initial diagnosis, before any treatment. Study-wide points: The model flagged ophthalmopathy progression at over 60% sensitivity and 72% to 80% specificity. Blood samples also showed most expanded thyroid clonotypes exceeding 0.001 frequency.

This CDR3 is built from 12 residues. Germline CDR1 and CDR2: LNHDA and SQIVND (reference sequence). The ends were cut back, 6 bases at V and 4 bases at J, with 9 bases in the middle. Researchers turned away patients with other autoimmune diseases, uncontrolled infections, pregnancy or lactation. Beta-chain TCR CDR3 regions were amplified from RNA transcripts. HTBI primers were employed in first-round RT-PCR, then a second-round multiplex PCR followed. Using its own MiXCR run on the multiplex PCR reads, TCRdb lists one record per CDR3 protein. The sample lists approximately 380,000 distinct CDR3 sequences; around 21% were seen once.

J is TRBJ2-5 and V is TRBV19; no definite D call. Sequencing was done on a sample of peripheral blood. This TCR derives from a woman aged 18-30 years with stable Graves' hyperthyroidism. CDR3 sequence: CASRQSGETQYF. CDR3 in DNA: TGTGCCAGTAGACAATCCGGAGAGACCCAGTACTTC.